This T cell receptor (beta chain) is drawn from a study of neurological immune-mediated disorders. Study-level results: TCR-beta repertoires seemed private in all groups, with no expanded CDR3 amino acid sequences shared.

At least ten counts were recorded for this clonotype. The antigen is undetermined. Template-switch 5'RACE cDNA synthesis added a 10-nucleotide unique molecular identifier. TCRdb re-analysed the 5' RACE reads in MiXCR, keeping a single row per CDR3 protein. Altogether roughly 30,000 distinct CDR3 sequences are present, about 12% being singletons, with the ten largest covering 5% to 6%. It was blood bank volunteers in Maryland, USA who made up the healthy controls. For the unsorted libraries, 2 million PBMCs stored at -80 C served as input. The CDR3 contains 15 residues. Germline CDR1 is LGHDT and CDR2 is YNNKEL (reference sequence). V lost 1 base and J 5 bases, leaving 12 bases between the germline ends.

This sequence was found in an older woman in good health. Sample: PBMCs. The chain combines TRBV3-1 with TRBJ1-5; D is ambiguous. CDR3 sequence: CASSQVFQADQPQHF. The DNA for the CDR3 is TGTGCCAGCAGCCAAGTTTTCCAGGCGGATCAGCCCCAGCATTTT. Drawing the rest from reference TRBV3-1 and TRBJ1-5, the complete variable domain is DTAVSQTPKYLVTQMGNDKSIKCEQNLGHDTMYWYKQDSKKFLKIMFSYNNKELIINETVPNRFSPKSPDKAHLNLHINSLELGDSAVYFCASSQVFQADQPQHFGDGTRLSIL.